Following are 20 T cell receptor beta chains from one sample sequenced in a study of blood T cell repertoires in COVID-19. Clones were sequenced by immunoSEQ multiplex PCR, and TCRdb holds only the in-frame ones, with some missing. The top ten hold around 2% of the sample, which has about 310,000 clones, around 85% seen once. Material for sequencing was PBMCs or T cells enriched from blood (not recorded which). These receptors were obtained from a woman in her thirties who had been exposed to COVID-19.

This clone was detected once. The chain links TRBV2 to TRBJ2-1; a possible D gene is TRBD2 (5 bases). V lost 2 bases to trimming and J lost 3 bases, with 11 bases between them. This CDR3 comprises 15 residues. Germline V lookup: CDR1 SNHLY, CDR2 FYNNEI. The DNA for the CDR3 is TGTGCCAGCAGTGAACGTGGGAGTCACTACAATGAGCAGTTCTTC. It codes for CASSERGSHYNEQFF.

The genes are TRBV24-1 and TRBJ2-1; D unresolved. V shed 8 bases and J shed 7 bases, with 11 bases lying between them. This CDR3 comprises 12 residues. Germline V gives CDR1 KGHDR, CDR2 SFDVKD. CDR3 bases: TGTGCCACCAATGTCGGGTCAAATGAGCAGTTCTTC. This gives the protein CATNVGSNEQFF.

The CDR3 nucleotides are TGTGCCAGCTCTGAACAGGGGGAGACCCAGTACTTC. Its protein product is CASSEQGETQYF. The gene calls are TRBV18 and TRBJ2-5; TRBD1 matches 7 bases. In germline, CDR1 is KGHSH, CDR2 LQKENI. Germline trimming cut 6 bases from V and 5 bases from J; bases unmatched to any gene: 3. The CDR3 runs to 12 residues. Filled out from reference TRBV18 and TRBJ2-5, the complete variable domain reads NAGVMQNPRHLVRRRGQEARLRCSPMKGHSHVYWYRQLPEEGLKFMVYLQKENIIDESGMPKERFSAEFPKEGPSILRIQQVVRGDSAAYFCASSEQGETQYFGPGTRLLVL.

The sample holds a few counts of this clone. The chain uses TRBV5-1 and TRBJ1-3; 10 nucleotides line up with TRBD1. The CDR3 totals 15 residues. CDR1 is SGHRS, CDR2 YFSETQ, per germline. The trim removed 3 bases at V and 2 bases at J, leaving 2 bases unmatched. The CDR3 spells CASSSGTGAGNTIYF. The CDR3 region has the DNA TGCGCCAGCAGCTCCGGGACAGGGGCTGGAAACACCATATATTTT.

J is TRBJ1-2 and V is TRBV27; 8 bases fit TRBD1. J was trimmed by 8 bases and V by 3 bases; bases with no gene match: 5. The CDR3 consists of 13 residues. Germline values: CDR1 MNHEY, CDR2 SMNVEV (reference sequence). CDR3 residues: CASSFQGAKGYTF. The CDR3 nucleotides are TGTGCCAGCAGTTTCCAGGGGGCGAAAGGCTACACCTTC.

This chain joins TRBV4-1 and TRBJ2-1; weak D call: TRBD2 (6 bases). Germline-derived CDR1 and CDR2 are MGHRA and YSYEKL. CDR3 size: 14 residues. V dropped 3 bases and J dropped 5 bases, with 11 bases sitting between them. CDR3 sequence reads: CASSHAGTNNEQFF. DNA for the CDR3: TGCGCCAGCAGCCACGCGGGAACGAACAATGAGCAGTTCTTC.

J is TRBJ1-1 and V is TRBV27, with 9 nucleotides matching TRBD1. The CDR3 loop spans 17 amino acids. V gave up 6 bases and J gave up 4 bases; unmatched junction bases: 15. Germline CDR1 reads MNHEY; CDR2 reads SMNVEV (reference sequence). The CDR3: CASSLGGTGILSTEAFF. The CDR3 DNA reads TGTGCCAGCAGCTTAGGGGGGACAGGGATTTTAAGCACTGAAGCTTTCTTT.

The count of this clone is one. V and J are TRBV5-1 and TRBJ2-2; 7 nucleotides align to TRBD1. This CDR3 comprises 15 residues. V dropped 4 bases and J dropped 3; count of bases not matched to a gene: 6. Looked up from germline, CDR1 is SGHRS and CDR2 is YFSETQ. CDR3 residues: CASSVGTAYTGELFF. The CDR3 DNA follows: TGCGCCAGCAGCGTAGGGACAGCCTACACCGGGGAGCTGTTTTTT.

This clone was seen more than once but under ten times. The J gene is TRBJ1-3, the V gene TRBV10-1; maybe TRBD1 (6 bases). V lost 4 bases, J lost 2 bases, and 6 bases lay in between. Germline assignment: CDR1 WNHNN and CDR2 SYGVQD (reference sequence). The CDR3 loop spans 13 amino acids. The DNA of the CDR3 is TGCGCCAGCAGTGGGACAGCTGGAAACACCATATATTTT. Protein sequence: CASSGTAGNTIYF.

This clone was detected ten times or more. The chain recombines TRBV7-9 with TRBJ1-1; D might be TRBD1 (6 bases). Trimming cost V 5 bases and J 0 bases, with 16 bases left between them. Per germline, CDR1 SEHNR and CDR2 FQNEAQ (reference sequence). This CDR3 contains 16 residues. CDR3 amino acids: CASSPLTGLMNTEAFF. The CDR3 DNA reads TGTGCCAGCAGCCCTCTGACAGGCCTCATGAACACTGAAGCTTTCTTT.

V and J are TRBV18 and TRBJ1-6; 10 positions match TRBD1. The germline gives CDR1 KGHSH, CDR2 LQKENI. J lost 10 bases, V lost 4 bases, and 10 bases had no gene match. The CDR3 covers 16 residues. CDR3 residues: CASSRETGTGDSPLHF. The CDR3 coding sequence is TGTGCCAGCTCACGTGAGACCGGGACAGGGGACTCACCCCTCCACTTT.

In its sample, this clone was seen once. The chain is built from TRBV7-2 and TRBJ2-7; a possible D gene is TRBD1 (6 bases). Trimming left V 3 bases short and J 2 bases short, with 11 bases between. The CDR3 is 14 residues long. Germline V gene lookup returns CDR1 SGHTA and CDR2 FQGNSA. The CDR3 loop reads CASSFSRDTYEQYF. The CDR3 DNA reads as TGTGCCAGCAGCTTCTCCCGGGACACCTACGAGCAGTACTTC.

This rearrangement joins TRBV12-5 to TRBJ1-4; no firm D call. The ends were cut back, 4 bases at V and 5 bases at J, with 5 bases in the middle. CDR3 length equals 12 residues. Germline V gene data show CDR1 as LGHNT and CDR2 as FRNRAP. The CDR3 DNA is TGTGCTAGTGGTTCCGGGAATGAAAAACTGTTTTTT. Translated: CASGSGNEKLFF.

The chain recombines TRBV9 with TRBJ2-1; 12 bases align to TRBD1. Germline V gene lookup returns CDR1 SGDLS and CDR2 YYNGEE. The J segment lost 5 bases and the V segment lost 6 bases, leaving 9 bases of the junction unmatched. The CDR3 is 16 amino acids. The chain's CDR3 is CASTGVGQGANNEQFF. The CDR3 nucleotides read TGTGCCAGCACCGGGGTGGGACAGGGGGCGAACAATGAGCAGTTCTTC.

This rearrangement joins TRBV6-5 to TRBJ2-7, with D perhaps TRBD1 (5 bases). Trimming took off 6 bases at V and 0 bases at J, with 12 bases between the two ends. The CDR3 loop spans 14 amino acids. CDR1 MNHEY and CDR2 SVGAGI come from the germline V gene. The CDR3 loop reads CASRPTVYSYEQYF. The CDR3 DNA reads as TGTGCCAGCAGACCGACAGTTTACTCCTACGAGCAGTACTTC.

This rearrangement joins TRBV28 to TRBJ2-3; 8 nucleotides align to TRBD2. Germline lookup yields CDR1 MDHEN and CDR2 SYDVKM. This CDR3 is 17 amino acids long. Trimming at V came to 5 bases and at J to 3 bases, leaving 13 bases not matched to a gene. CDR3 sequence: CASSDPPGGGPTDTQYF. CDR3 sequence (DNA): TGTGCCAGCAGTGACCCCCCTGGCGGGGGGCCGACAGATACGCAGTATTTT.

This chain uses TRBV10-1 with TRBJ2-5, with D perhaps matching TRBD1 (6 bases). V was cut by 0 bases and J by 5 bases, with 16 bases left in between. CDR3 length equals 16 residues. Germline V lookup: CDR1 WNHNN, CDR2 SYGVQD (reference sequence). The CDR3 reads CASSESTATGWETQYF. DNA of the CDR3: TGCGCCAGCAGTGAGTCGACAGCCACAGGGTGGGAGACCCAGTACTTC.

The chain joins TRBV3-1 (or the pseudogene TRBV3-2) to TRBJ1-4; D is unresolved. Germline V gene sequence: CDR1 LGHDT, CDR2 YNNKEL (reference sequence). The length of the CDR3 is 14 residues. V was cut by 4 bases and J by 8 bases, with 14 bases left in between. In nucleotides, the CDR3 is TGTGCCAGCAGCCCGGGTCTTATCCAGGAAAAACTGTTTTTT. Protein sequence: CASSPGLIQEKLFF.

This chain uses TRBV7-3 with TRBJ2-2, with 15 bases aligning to TRBD2. In germline, CDR1 is SGHTA, CDR2 FQGTGA. The CDR3 spans 21 residues. V trimming: 5 bases; J trimming: 3 bases; junction bases outside the gene matches: 16. This CDR3 reads CASSRRLGLAGGLSDTGELFF. The CDR3 DNA reads TGTGCCAGCAGCCGTCGACTGGGACTAGCGGGAGGTTTATCAGACACCGGGGAGCTGTTTTTT.

This chain joins TRBV6-2 or TRBV6-3 and TRBJ2-1; D perhaps matches TRBD2 (6 bases). V lost 6 bases and J 0 bases, leaving 18 bases between the germline ends. Germline V gene data show CDR1 as MNHEY and CDR2 as SVGEGT. This CDR3 has 17 residues. The CDR3 loop reads CASSPLGIAVSYNEQFF. CDR3 nucleotide sequence: TGTGCCAGCAGCCCCCTAGGTATAGCGGTCTCCTACAATGAGCAGTTCTTC.